These 25 T cell receptor beta chains were all obtained from the same sample, sequenced in a study of T-cell memory formation after mild COVID-19. TCRdb analysed the 5' RACE reads with MiXCR anew, one entry per CDR3 protein. This repertoire shows about 350,000 distinct CDR3 sequences, around 15% found once; its top ten account for approximately 21%. Input material: PBMCs or a T cell subset sorted from them (not recorded which). These receptor sequences come from a man younger than 35 who had mild COVID-19 (a few samples of this study predate the infection). Cell type and time point are not known.

This sequence joins TRBV20-1 and TRBJ2-3; the D gene could be TRBD1 or TRBD2 (7 bases each). The germline V and J ends were trimmed by 4 bases and 6 bases, with 20 bases remaining between them. The CDR3 is 15 residues long. Per germline, CDR1 DFQATT and CDR2 SNEGSKA (reference sequence). CDR3 DNA sequence: TGCAGTGCTAATGGGGGGGGACAGTATTGGGATACGCAGTATTTT. Protein sequence: CSANGGGQYWDTQYF.

The rearrangement joins TRBV4-3 to TRBJ2-1; 9 bases agree with TRBD2. The CDR3 is made up of 16 amino acids. The J segment lost 8 bases and the V segment lost 0 bases, leaving 8 bases of the junction unmatched. Germline V gives CDR1 LGHNA, CDR2 YSLEER. The CDR3 DNA reads TGCGCCAGCAGCCAAGAAGGGCGGGGGGGCGTCCATGAGCAGTTCTTC. This encodes CASSQEGRGGVHEQFF.

The chain combines TRBV7-3 with TRBJ2-1; 13 nucleotides agree with TRBD2. V was clipped by 5 bases and J by 7 bases; unmatched bases: 14. The CDR3 extends over 18 amino acids. Germline assignment: CDR1 SGHTA and CDR2 FQGTGA. The CDR3 here is CASSPPGLAGSGVNEQFF. The CDR3 DNA is TGTGCCAGCAGCCCACCGGGACTAGCGGGGTCCGGAGTGAATGAGCAGTTCTTC. Drawing the rest from reference TRBV7-3 and TRBJ2-1, the complete variable domain is GAGVSQTPSNKVTEKGKYVELRCDPISGHTALYWYRQSLGQGPEFLIYFQGTGAADDSGLPNDRFFAVRPEGSVSTLKIQRTERGDSAVYLCASSPPGLAGSGVNEQFFGPGTRLTVL.

The chain links TRBV5-1 to TRBJ2-3, with 9 bases that match TRBD1. V lost 7 bases and J lost 1; bases outside the gene matches: 10. CDR1 and CDR2 (germline): SGHRS, YFSETQ. There are 16 residues in the CDR3. The DNA for the CDR3 is TGCGCCAGCGCACCCCGCCGGGACAGGGGCACAGATACGCAGTATTTT. Protein: CASAPRRDRGTDTQYF.

This clonotype came up many times. CDR3 bases: TGTGCCAGCAGCCTCAGGGGACCATCCCGAGGCTACACCTTC. It translates to CASSLRGPSRGYTF. This sequence joins TRBV7-2 and TRBJ1-2, with D tentatively TRBD1 (6 bases). Trimming shortened V by 5 bases and J by 8 bases, and 18 bases separated the two germline ends. The CDR3 covers 14 residues. Germline V gives CDR1 SGHTA, CDR2 FQGNSA.

This sequence joins TRBV5-6 and TRBJ1-2; weak D call: TRBD1 (6 bases). This CDR3 spans 13 amino acids. In germline, CDR1 is SGHDT, CDR2 YYEEEE. Trimming left V 4 bases short and J 5 bases short, with 12 bases between. The CDR3 region has the DNA TGTGCCAGCAGCCCGGTAGGGGGATATGGCTACACCTTC. It is translated as CASSPVGGYGYTF.

The chain joins TRBV4-3 to TRBJ1-4; 9 nucleotides match TRBD1. The CDR3 is 15 residues long. Germline loops: CDR1 LGHNA, CDR2 YSLEER. V was pared by 4 bases and J by 5 bases, with 5 bases of the junction left unmatched. The CDR3 nucleotides read TGCGCCAGCAGCCGAGCCGGGACAGGGAATGAAAAACTGTTTTTT. Residues: CASSRAGTGNEKLFF.

J is TRBJ1-2 and V is TRBV7-6; TRBD1 aligns across 8 bases. The CDR3 loop spans 14 amino acids. Germline V gene sequence: CDR1 SGHVS, CDR2 FNYEAQ. With 4 bases clipped from V and 6 bases from J, the junction kept 7 bases outside the gene matches. CDR3 residues: CASSSTDRVNGYTF. In DNA form, the CDR3 reads TGTGCCAGCAGCTCAACGGACAGGGTCAATGGCTACACCTTC.

The chain combines TRBV5-1 with TRBJ2-5; D possibly matches TRBD1 or TRBD2 (5 bases each). The CDR3 is 15 residues long. The V end lost 4 bases, the J end lost 1 base, and 14 bases lay between the germline ends. Germline V CDR1 and CDR2: SGHRS, YFSETQ. DNA for the CDR3: TGCGCCAGCAGCAGGCCCGGGACGGCCCAAGAGACCCAGTACTTC. Its protein product is CASSRPGTAQETQYF.

This clonotype was observed a single time. The genes are TRBV9 and TRBJ1-1; D call uncertain. Trimming took off 1 base at V and 4 bases at J, with 8 bases between the two ends. CDR1 SGDLS and CDR2 YYNGEE come from the germline V gene. This CDR3 spans 13 amino acids. CDR3 nucleotide sequence: TGTGCCAGCAGCGTATCCTCCGGCACTGAAGCTTTCTTT. Residues: CASSVSSGTEAFF.

The chain joins TRBV28 to TRBJ2-5, with D perhaps matching TRBD1 (5 bases). Germline V lookup: CDR1 MDHEN, CDR2 SYDVKM. Trimming took off 3 bases at V and 2 bases at J, with 13 bases between the two ends. The length of the CDR3 is 15 residues. CDR3 nucleotides: TGTGCCAGCAGTTTCCCCCAGGGCAGGCAAGAGACCCAGTACTTC. This translates into CASSFPQGRQETQYF.

V usage is TRBV6-1 and J usage is TRBJ2-5; D uncertain. Germline loops: CDR1 MNHNS, CDR2 SASEGT. The germline V and J ends were trimmed by 3 bases and 1 base, with 9 bases remaining between them. The CDR3 is made up of 14 amino acids. The CDR3 is CASSESQAQETQYF. The CDR3 DNA sequence: TGTGCCAGCAGTGAGTCCCAGGCCCAAGAGACCCAGTACTTC.

The chain joins TRBV9 to TRBJ2-1; D not resolved. Germline CDR1 and CDR2: SGDLS and YYNGEE. The CDR3 has 13 amino acids. V lost 0 bases, J lost 7 bases, and 8 bases lay in between. The CDR3 DNA sequence: TGTGCCAGCAGCGTAGTGGAAAGAAATGAGCAGTTCTTC. Protein product: CASSVVERNEQFF.

The chain's CDR3 is CASSPQASLNYGYTF. Written as DNA, the CDR3 is TGTGCCAGCAGCCCACAGGCATCCCTTAACTATGGCTACACCTTC. The chain has TRBV9 and TRBJ1-2; D is possibly TRBD1 (5 bases). The CDR3 spans 15 residues. The V gene lost 4 bases and the J gene lost 1 base, with 14 bases spanning the gap. The germline V gene has CDR1 SGDLS and CDR2 YYNGEE.

There are a few counts of this clonotype. This chain joins TRBV7-9 and TRBJ2-1, with 12 bases identical to TRBD2. V lost 4 bases and J lost 5; bases outside the gene matches: 9. The CDR3 loop spans 17 amino acids. Germline CDR1 and CDR2: SEHNR and FQNEAQ (reference sequence). CDR3 protein: CASSSPLAGGPDNEQFF. DNA of the CDR3: TGTGCCAGCAGCTCGCCACTAGCGGGGGGCCCCGACAATGAGCAGTTCTTC. The full variable domain, with the rest looked up from reference TRBV7-9 and TRBJ2-1, is DTGVSQNPRHKITKRGQNVTFRCDPISEHNRLYWYRQTLGQGPEFLTYFQNEAQLEKSRLLSDRFSAERPKGSFSTLEIQRTEQGDSAMYLCASSSPLAGGPDNEQFFGPGTRLTVL.

This clonotype was observed a few times. The chain links TRBV6-6 to TRBJ1-5; D perhaps matches TRBD1 (5 bases). The CDR3 has 16 residues. CDR1 MNHNY and CDR2 SVGAGI come from the germline V gene (reference sequence). Trimming took off 4 bases at V and 9 bases at J, with 22 bases between the two ends. CDR3 in DNA: TGTGCCAGCAGTTGGACGCCAGGGTTGGTCCCCCCGCCCCAGCATTTT. Translating gives CASSWTPGLVPPPQHF.

The genes are TRBV7-9 and TRBJ1-1, with a possible D match to TRBD1 (6 bases). With 1 base removed from V and 10 bases from J, the gap between germline ends came to 13 bases. This CDR3 comprises 13 residues. The germline V gene encodes CDR1 SEHNR and CDR2 FQNEAQ (reference sequence). Here the CDR3 DNA reads TGTGCCAGCAGCTTAGAAACAGGGAACGGAGCTTTCTTT. Translating it yields CASSLETGNGAFF.

This clonotype has more than one count but fewer than ten. The chain is built from TRBV20-1 and TRBJ2-7; weak D call: TRBD1 (6 bases). The germline V gene encodes CDR1 DFQATT and CDR2 SNEGSKA (reference sequence). V was cut by 3 bases and J by 2 bases, with 8 bases left in between. The length of the CDR3 is 12 residues. The CDR3 reads CSARDRTYEQYV. DNA of the CDR3: TGCAGTGCTAGGGACAGAACCTACGAGCAGTACGTC.

The rearrangement joins TRBV6-5 to TRBJ2-5; 8 bases are a match to TRBD2. Trimming took 2 bases from V and 5 from J; bases not matched to a gene: 7. This CDR3 has 15 residues. Germline V gives CDR1 MNHEY, CDR2 SVGAGI. The CDR3 DNA reads TGTGCCAGCAGTTACCTTGCGGGGGGTGTTGAGACCCAGTACTTC. Protein: CASSYLAGGVETQYF.

This chain links TRBV6-6 with TRBJ2-3; TRBD1 or TRBD2 may be the D gene (6 bases each). V was pared by 6 bases and J by 7 bases, with 17 bases between. The CDR3 loop spans 14 amino acids. CDR1 and CDR2 from the germline V gene are MNHNY and SVGAGI (reference sequence). CDR3 region: CASSEGGILYTQYF. In DNA form, the CDR3 reads TGTGCCAGCAGCGAAGGGGGGATCTTATATACGCAGTATTTT.

V gene TRBV4-3 combines with J gene TRBJ2-1; 9 bases align to TRBD2. Germline V CDR1 and CDR2: LGHNA, YSLEER. CDR3 length: 17 amino acids. V lost 2 bases, J lost 4 bases, and 9 bases stayed unmatched. The CDR3 loop reads CASSQLRASGAYNEQFF. CDR3 sequence (DNA): TGCGCCAGCAGCCAACTCCGTGCTAGCGGGGCTTACAATGAGCAGTTCTTC.

The chain carries TRBV7-2 and TRBJ2-7; 9 bases fit TRBD1. The germline CDR1 and CDR2 sequences are SGHTA and FQGNSA. CDR3 length: 16 amino acids. V trimming: 1 base; J trimming: 5 bases; junction bases outside the gene matches: 9. The CDR3 DNA follows: TGTGCCAGCAGCTTAGTAGCAGGACAGGGGCTCCACGAGCAGTACTTC. Residues: CASSLVAGQGLHEQYF.

The rearrangement uses TRBV20-1 and TRBJ1-2; D gene ambiguous. The V end was cut by 5 bases, the J end by 6 bases, with 19 bases between. This CDR3 contains 14 residues. Germline values: CDR1 DFQATT, CDR2 SNEGSKA (reference sequence). CDR3 region: CSAPRRWMGNGYTF. The CDR3 coding sequence is TGCAGTGCTCCAAGACGGTGGATGGGGAATGGCTACACCTTC.

This clonotype came up a few times. The CDR3 region has the DNA TGTGCCAGCAGCCAAGTGGTTGTGAGTTTGCAAGAGACCCAGTACTTC. Its translation: CASSQVVVSLQETQYF. This rearrangement joins TRBV3-1 to TRBJ2-5; unclear D gene. V shed 1 base and J shed 2 bases, with 14 bases lying between them. The V gene's germline CDR1 is LGHDT and CDR2 YNNKEL (reference sequence). The CDR3 runs to 16 residues.

The chain couples TRBV10-3 to TRBJ2-7; perhaps D is TRBD1 or TRBD2 (5 bases each). V lost 4 bases, J lost 6 bases, and 7 bases lay in between. In germline, CDR1 is ENHRY, CDR2 SYGVKD. This CDR3 spans 11 amino acids. The CDR3 sequence is CAISGDVEQYF. As DNA, the CDR3 is TGTGCCATCAGTGGGGACGTCGAGCAGTACTTC.